This T cell receptor beta chain is from a study of blood T cell repertoires in COVID-19. Study as a whole: Samples of COVID-19 (acute and convalescent) were obtained from the United States, Italy and Spain.

The protocol was immunoSEQ multiplex PCR, while the TCRdb copy is restricted to in-frame clones and leaves out a portion. The table includes some 250,000 clones, about 88% detected once. CDR1 and CDR2 from the germline V gene are LNHDA and SQIVND (reference sequence). V lost 8 bases to trimming and J lost 6 bases; unmatched junction nucleotides: 3. The length of the CDR3 is 13 residues. Specimen: peripheral blood. This receptor was identified in a woman aged 40 to 55 who had recovered from COVID-19. The J gene is TRBJ2-7, the V gene TRBV19; 14 bases fit TRBD2. CDR3 in amino acids: CASRTSGRPEQYF. In DNA form, the CDR3 reads TGTGCCAGTCGGACTAGCGGGAGGCCCGAGCAGTACTTC.